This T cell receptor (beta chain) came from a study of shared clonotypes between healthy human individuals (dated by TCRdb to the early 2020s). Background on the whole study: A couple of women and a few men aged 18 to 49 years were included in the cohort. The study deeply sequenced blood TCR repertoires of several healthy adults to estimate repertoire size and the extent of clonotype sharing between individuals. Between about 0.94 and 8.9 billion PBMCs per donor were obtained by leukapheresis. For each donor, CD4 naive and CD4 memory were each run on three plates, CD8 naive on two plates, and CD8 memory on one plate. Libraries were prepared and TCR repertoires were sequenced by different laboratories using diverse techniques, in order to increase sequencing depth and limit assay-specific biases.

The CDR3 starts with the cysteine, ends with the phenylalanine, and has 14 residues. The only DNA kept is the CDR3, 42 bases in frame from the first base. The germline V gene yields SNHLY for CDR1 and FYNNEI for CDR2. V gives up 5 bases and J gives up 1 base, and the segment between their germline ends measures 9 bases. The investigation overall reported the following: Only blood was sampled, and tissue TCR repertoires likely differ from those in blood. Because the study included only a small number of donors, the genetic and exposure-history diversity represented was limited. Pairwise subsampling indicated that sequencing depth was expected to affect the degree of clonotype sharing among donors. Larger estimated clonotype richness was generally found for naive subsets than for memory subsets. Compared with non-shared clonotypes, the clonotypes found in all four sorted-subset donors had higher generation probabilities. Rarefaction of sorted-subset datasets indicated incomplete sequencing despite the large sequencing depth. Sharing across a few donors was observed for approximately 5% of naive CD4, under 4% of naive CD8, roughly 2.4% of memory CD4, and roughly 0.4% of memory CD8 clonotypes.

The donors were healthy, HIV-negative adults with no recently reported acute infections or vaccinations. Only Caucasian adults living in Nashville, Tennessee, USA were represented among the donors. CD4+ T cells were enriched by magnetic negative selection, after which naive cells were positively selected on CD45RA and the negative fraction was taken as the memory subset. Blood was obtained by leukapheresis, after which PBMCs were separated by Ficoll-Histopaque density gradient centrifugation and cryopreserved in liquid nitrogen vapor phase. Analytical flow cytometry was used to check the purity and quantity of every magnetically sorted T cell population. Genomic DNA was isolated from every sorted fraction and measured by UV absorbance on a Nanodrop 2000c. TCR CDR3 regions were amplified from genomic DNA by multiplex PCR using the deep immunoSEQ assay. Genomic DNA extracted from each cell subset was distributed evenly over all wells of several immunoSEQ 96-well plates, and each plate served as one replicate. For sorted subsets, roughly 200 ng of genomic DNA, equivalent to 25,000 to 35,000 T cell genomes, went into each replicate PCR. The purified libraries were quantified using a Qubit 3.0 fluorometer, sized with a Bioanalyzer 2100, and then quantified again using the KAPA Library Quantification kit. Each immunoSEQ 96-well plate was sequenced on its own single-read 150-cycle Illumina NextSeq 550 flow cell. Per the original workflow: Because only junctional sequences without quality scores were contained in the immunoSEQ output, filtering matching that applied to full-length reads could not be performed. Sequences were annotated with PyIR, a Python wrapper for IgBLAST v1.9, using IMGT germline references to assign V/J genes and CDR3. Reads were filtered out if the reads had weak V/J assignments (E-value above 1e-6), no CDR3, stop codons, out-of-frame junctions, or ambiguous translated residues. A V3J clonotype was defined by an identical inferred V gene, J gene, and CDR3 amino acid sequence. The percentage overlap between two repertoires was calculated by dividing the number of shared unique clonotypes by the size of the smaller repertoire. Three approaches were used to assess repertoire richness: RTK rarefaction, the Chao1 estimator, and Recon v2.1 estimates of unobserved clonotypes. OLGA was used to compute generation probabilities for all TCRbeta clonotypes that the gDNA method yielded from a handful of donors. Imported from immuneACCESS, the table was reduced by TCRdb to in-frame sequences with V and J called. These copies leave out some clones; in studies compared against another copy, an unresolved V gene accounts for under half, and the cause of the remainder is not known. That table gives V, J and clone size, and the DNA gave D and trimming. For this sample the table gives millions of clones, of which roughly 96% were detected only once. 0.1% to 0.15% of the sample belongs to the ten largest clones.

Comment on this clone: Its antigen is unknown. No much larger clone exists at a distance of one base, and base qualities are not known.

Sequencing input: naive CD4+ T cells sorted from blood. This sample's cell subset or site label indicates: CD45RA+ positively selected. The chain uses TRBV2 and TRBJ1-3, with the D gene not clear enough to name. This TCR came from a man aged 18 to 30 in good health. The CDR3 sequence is CASSPNWSGNTIYF. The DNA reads TGTGCCAGCAGTCCGAACTGGTCTGGAAACACCATATATTTT.